Listed below are T cell receptor beta chains from one sample, sequenced in a study of patients and donors after allogeneic stem cell transplantation. TCRdb re-called the RT-PCR reads through MiXCR, storing one row per CDR3 protein. The sample yields about 31,000 distinct CDR3 sequences, 6.5% to 7% seen once. The specimen sequenced was blood, either unsorted or a sorted T cell fraction (not recorded which). These receptors originate from a human donor who was either an allogeneic HSCT recipient or a stem cell or donor lymphocyte infusion donor (not recorded which). It is not recorded whose cells these are; they may come from a transplant donor. The CDR3 runs from the conserved cysteine through the conserved F or W. The order of the fields is V gene, J gene, CDR3 length, CDR3 protein.

V gene: TRBV20-1; J gene: TRBJ2-7; CDR3 length: 13; CDR3 protein: CSAPSQGRYEQYF
V gene: TRBV20-1; J gene: TRBJ2-7; CDR3 length: 14; CDR3 protein: CSAGGSRVPYEQYF
V gene: TRBV13; J gene: TRBJ2-1; CDR3 length: 14; CDR3 protein: CASSLATSRDEQFF
V gene: TRBV29-1; J gene: TRBJ1-1; CDR3 length: 14; CDR3 protein: CSVESRLANTEAFF
V gene: TRBV7-2; J gene: TRBJ1-1; CDR3 length: 15; CDR3 protein: CASSLGQFMNTEAFF
V gene: TRBV9; J gene: TRBJ2-3; CDR3 length: 14; CDR3 protein: CASSQAGTGLTQYF
V gene: TRBV11-3; J gene: TRBJ2-1; CDR3 length: 18; CDR3 protein: CASSLDLGPGSSYNEQFF
V gene: TRBV30; J gene: TRBJ2-1; CDR3 length: 17; CDR3 protein: CALETGGGTGSYNEQFF
V gene: TRBV2; J gene: TRBJ2-5; CDR3 length: 15; CDR3 protein: CASSESLGGQETQYF
V gene: TRBV19; J gene: TRBJ2-3; CDR3 length: 14; CDR3 protein: CASSMGPSTDTQYF
V gene: TRBV9; J gene: TRBJ2-3; CDR3 length: 17; CDR3 protein: CASSVEGAGIKTDTQYF
V gene: TRBV7-2; J gene: TRBJ2-3; CDR3 length: 15; CDR3 protein: CASSLTGNPTDTQYF
V gene: TRBV7-2; J gene: TRBJ1-1; CDR3 length: 14; CDR3 protein: CASSLSSRNTEAFF
V gene: TRBV5-4; J gene: TRBJ2-1; CDR3 length: 16; CDR3 protein: CASSKKTGTTYNEQFF
V gene: TRBV4-3; J gene: TRBJ1-6; CDR3 length: 16; CDR3 protein: CASSQEAGRGYSPLHF
V gene: TRBV13; J gene: TRBJ1-2; CDR3 length: 13; CDR3 protein: CASSFKGSGGYTF
V gene: TRBV28; J gene: TRBJ1-4; CDR3 length: 17; CDR3 protein: CASSFPYDSSTNEKLFF
V gene: TRBV5-1; J gene: TRBJ1-2; CDR3 length: 14; CDR3 protein: CASSLTGTGNGYTF
V gene: TRBV2; J gene: TRBJ2-1; CDR3 length: 15; CDR3 protein: CASRNPGQGHNEQFF
V gene: TRBV12-3/TRBV12-4; J gene: TRBJ1-5; CDR3 length: 13; CDR3 protein: CASRTAHNQPQHF
V gene: TRBV29-1; J gene: TRBJ2-7; CDR3 length: 12; CDR3 protein: CSVGQGLYEQYF
V gene: TRBV15; J gene: TRBJ1-3; CDR3 length: 13; CDR3 protein: CATRAGSGNTIYF
V gene: TRBV24-1; J gene: TRBJ2-3; CDR3 length: 14; CDR3 protein: CATSEPIKPDTQYF
V gene: TRBV6-5; J gene: TRBJ1-1; CDR3 length: 12; CDR3 protein: CASSAGSTEAFF
V gene: TRBV3-1; J gene: TRBJ1-6; CDR3 length: 14; CDR3 protein: CASSPLGRGTPLHF
V gene: TRBV12-3/TRBV12-4; J gene: TRBJ2-7; CDR3 length: 12; CDR3 protein: CASRRQDYEQYF
V gene: TRBV24-1; J gene: TRBJ2-3; CDR3 length: 16; CDR3 protein: CATSETGTSVTDTQYF
V gene: TRBV7-9; J gene: TRBJ1-1; CDR3 length: 14; CDR3 protein: CASSPILGNTEAFF
V gene: TRBV10-3; J gene: TRBJ2-6; CDR3 length: 16; CDR3 protein: CAISATSGSGANVLTF
V gene: TRBV29-1; J gene: TRBJ1-2; CDR3 length: 11; CDR3 protein: CSAYRVGGYTF
V gene: TRBV6-1; J gene: TRBJ1-5; CDR3 length: 15; CDR3 protein: CASSGRGANNQPQHF
V gene: TRBV3-1; J gene: TRBJ1-1; CDR3 length: 12; CDR3 protein: CASTHESREAFF
V gene: TRBV3-1; J gene: TRBJ2-1; CDR3 length: 15; CDR3 protein: CASSQEASGYNEQFF
V gene: TRBV12-5; J gene: TRBJ2-2; CDR3 length: 15; CDR3 protein: CASGFAVANTGELFF
V gene: TRBV18; J gene: TRBJ2-5; CDR3 length: 12; CDR3 protein: CASSSIKEIQYF